The present TCR beta chain was sequenced within a study of T-cell memory formation after mild COVID-19. Whole-study findings and limits: Memory sampled before infection contained some responding clones, suggesting cross-reactive memory joined. CD4+ bias marked clones expanding day 15 to 37, unlike balanced contracting clones.

TCRalpha and TCRbeta libraries used 5'RACE with constant-segment primers and UMIs. One entry per CDR3 protein, called by TCRdb with MiXCR from the 5' RACE reads. The sample contains about 390,000 distinct CDR3 sequences, 15% to 20% of which appear only once. Germline CDR1 reads MDHEN; CDR2 reads SYDVKM. The CDR3 is 12 amino acids. V dropped 8 bases and J dropped 3; count of bases not matched to a gene: 4. This clonotype occurred many times. Its specificity is not known. The sequence came from a man between 18 and 35 years old who had mild COVID-19 (a few samples of this study predate the infection). Cell type and time point are not known. The sample was PBMCs or a T cell subset sorted from them (not recorded which). The genes are TRBV28 and TRBJ2-7; 7 nucleotides line up with TRBD2. As DNA, the CDR3 is TGTGCCAGCTCGGGGGGAGTCTACGAGCAGTACGTC. Translation gives CASSGGVYEQYV.